The 21 T cell receptor beta chains presented below share a single source sample, sequenced in a study of shared clonotypes between healthy human individuals. Terminally differentiated effector memory CD45RA+ cells were excluded by CCR7 positive selection of CD45RO-negative cells. This table comes from immunoSEQ multiplex PCR, and its TCRdb copy is limited to in-frame clones, with some not included. The table has about 2.1 million clones, about 94% seen once. Sequenced material: naive CD8+ T cells from PBMCs. The receptors shown here come from a man between 18 and 29 years old in good health. Some clones in this sample may be carry-over from other donors' samples.

V and J are TRBV5-1 and TRBJ2-7; maybe TRBD1 (6 bases). CDR1 and CDR2 from the germline V gene are SGHRS and YFSETQ. The V end lost 4 bases, the J end lost 3 bases, and 20 bases lay between the germline ends. The CDR3 sequence is 16 residues long. In DNA, the CDR3 is TGCGCCAGCAGCCTTTACCTGGGGGCACCCCTCTACGAGCAGTACTTC. Translation: CASSLYLGAPLYEQYF.

V and J are TRBV7-2 and TRBJ2-7, with TRBD2 identical over 13 bases. Germline-derived CDR1 and CDR2 are SGHTA and FQGNSA. This CDR3 has 14 residues. J gave up 7 bases and V 5 bases, and 5 bases lay outside the gene matches. The CDR3, as DNA: TGTGCCAGCAGCCGGACTAGCGGGAGCGGGGAGCAGTACTTC. Amino acid sequence: CASSRTSGSGEQYF.

The V and J genes are TRBV7-9 and TRBJ2-5; 13 nucleotides match TRBD2. This CDR3 has 15 amino acids. J gave up 5 bases and V 6 bases, and 6 bases lay outside the gene matches. CDR1 is SEHNR, CDR2 FQNEAQ, per germline (reference sequence). CDR3 nucleotides: TGTGCCAGCAGACCAACTAGCGGGAGGGTTGAGACCCAGTACTTC. This encodes CASRPTSGRVETQYF.

The sample holds one count of this clone. This chain uses TRBV5-1 with TRBJ2-5, with D possibly matching TRBD1 (5 bases). This CDR3 is built from 14 residues. Trimming shortened V by 7 bases and J by 1 base, and 14 bases separated the two germline ends. CDR1 and CDR2 from the germline V gene are SGHRS and YFSETQ. The CDR3 DNA sequence: TGCGCCAGCCGGCAGGCAGGGTCCCAAGAGACCCAGTACTTC. It codes for CASRQAGSQETQYF.

This clone was recorded only once. V and J are TRBV28 and TRBJ2-5; D not resolved. Trimming stripped 2 bases from V and 5 bases from J, with 3 bases between. There are 11 residues in the CDR3. Looked up from germline, CDR1 is MDHEN and CDR2 is SYDVKM. DNA of the CDR3: TGTGCCAGCAGTTTAGACGAGACCCAGTACTTC. Protein sequence: CASSLDETQYF.

The chain combines TRBV5-1 with TRBJ1-5; 7 bases line up with TRBD1. Trimming removed 2 bases from V and 2 bases from J; junction bases left unmatched: 4. Germline lookup yields CDR1 SGHRS and CDR2 YFSETQ. The CDR3 sequence is 15 residues long. The CDR3 loop reads CASSLQGSGNQPQHF. The CDR3 DNA reads as TGCGCCAGCAGCTTACAGGGGTCAGGCAATCAGCCCCAGCATTTT.

The rearrangement uses TRBV21-1 and TRBJ1-2. TRBV21-1 is recorded as a pseudogene. The CDR3 has 15 residues. The CDR3 DNA reads TGTGCCACCTTAAGGGAGGGCCGGTGTTCCTATGGCTACACCTTC. It translates to CATLREGRCSYGYTF.

The J gene is TRBJ2-7, the V gene TRBV10-3, with 14 bases that match TRBD2. The CDR3 is 15 amino acids. The germline V gene encodes CDR1 ENHRY and CDR2 SYGVKD. V shed 7 bases and J 2 bases; nucleotides not matched to a gene: 4. In DNA, the CDR3 is TGTGCCATCACCCCGGGACTAGCGGGAGCCTACGAGCAGTACTTC. This gives the protein CAITPGLAGAYEQYF.

The chain employs TRBV9 and TRBJ2-1; the D gene is possibly TRBD2 (6 bases). This CDR3 contains 16 residues. Germline CDR1 reads SGDLS; CDR2 reads YYNGEE. V shed 3 bases and J shed 2 bases, with 15 bases lying between them. CDR3 sequence (DNA): TGTGCCAGCAGCGCCTCTAGCGTCGGGACCTACAATGAGCAGTTCTTC. It is translated as CASSASSVGTYNEQFF.

This clone came up once. The chain employs TRBV30 and TRBJ1-2; TRBD1 matches 12 bases. V was pared by 0 bases and J by 8 bases, with 13 bases of the junction left unmatched. Per germline, CDR1 GTSNPN and CDR2 SVGIG (reference sequence). The CDR3 has 17 amino acids. The CDR3 spells CAWSVRGWGTGGDGYTF. CDR3 bases: TGTGCCTGGAGTGTAAGAGGATGGGGGACAGGGGGCGACGGCTACACCTTC.

The rearrangement joins TRBV5-1 to TRBJ2-7; 14 positions agree with TRBD2. Trimming took 0 bases from V and 4 from J; bases not matched to a gene: 9. The CDR3 is 18 residues long. Germline V gene data show CDR1 as SGHRS and CDR2 as YFSETQ. The CDR3, as DNA: TGCGCCAGCAGCTTGGCTAGACTCGGGACTAGCGGGAGTTACGAGCAGTACTTC. Protein product: CASSLARLGTSGSYEQYF.

The rearrangement joins TRBV6-6 to TRBJ1-2; D is ambiguous. With 0 bases removed from V and 6 bases from J, the gap between germline ends came to 11 bases. Germline values: CDR1 MNHNY, CDR2 SVGAGI (reference sequence). The CDR3 is 14 amino acids. CDR3 sequence reads: CASSYSIQVDGYTF. The DNA for the CDR3 is TGTGCCAGCAGTTACTCGATTCAGGTGGATGGCTACACCTTC.

The V call is TRBV30, the J call TRBJ2-1, with a possible D match to TRBD2 (5 bases). This CDR3 contains 18 residues. CDR1 is GTSNPN and CDR2 is SVGIG in the germline V gene (reference sequence). Trimming cost V 0 bases and J 5 bases, with 23 bases left between them. DNA of the CDR3: TGTGCCTGGAGTGTACTTCCCAGCGGTTTTACGGCAGACAATGAGCAGTTCTTC. Residues: CAWSVLPSGFTADNEQFF.

The rearrangement joins TRBV11-2 to TRBJ2-1; 12 bases line up with TRBD2. The CDR3 spans 13 residues. Germline trimming cut 6 bases from V and 8 bases from J; bases unmatched to any gene: 2. Germline assignment: CDR1 SGHAT and CDR2 FQNNGV. The CDR3 DNA sequence: TGTGCCAGCAGGACTAGCGGGAGTCATGAGCAGTTCTTC. Its protein product is CASRTSGSHEQFF.

The V and J genes are TRBV5-5 and TRBJ2-3; TRBD2 matches 8 bases. This CDR3 is 15 amino acids long. Germline assignment: CDR1 SGHKS and CDR2 YYEKEE (reference sequence). V shed 3 bases and J 3 bases; nucleotides not matched to a gene: 6. The chain's CDR3 is CASSWGLVGTDTQYF. The CDR3 DNA follows: TGTGCCAGCAGCTGGGGACTAGTAGGAACAGATACGCAGTATTTT.

This chain uses TRBV9 with TRBJ1-2; maybe TRBD1 (6 bases). V was clipped by 3 bases and J by 6 bases, with 15 bases between them. Germline CDR1 is SGDLS and CDR2 is YYNGEE. The CDR3 spans 14 residues. DNA of the CDR3: TGTGCCAGCAGCGCCGGGGGCCGAGGGAATGGCTACACCTTC. Amino acids: CASSAGGRGNGYTF.

The chain uses TRBV5-1 and TRBJ2-2; D is perhaps TRBD1 (6 bases). The germline V and J ends were trimmed by 0 bases and 4 bases, with 10 bases remaining between them. CDR3 length: 15 amino acids. Germline values: CDR1 SGHRS, CDR2 YFSETQ. CDR3 in DNA: TGCGCCAGCAGCTTGGACAGGGTTGCCACCGGGGAGCTGTTTTTT. Translation: CASSLDRVATGELFF.

V gene TRBV9 combines with J gene TRBJ2-1; 8 bases match TRBD2. CDR1 and CDR2 from the germline V gene are SGDLS and YYNGEE. The CDR3 spans 15 residues. Trimming at V came to 0 bases and at J to 6 bases, leaving 5 bases not matched to a gene. The CDR3, as DNA: TGTGCCAGCAGCGTAGGTAGCGGGATGGGCAATGAGCAGTTCTTC. This sequence encodes CASSVGSGMGNEQFF.

The rearrangement joins TRBV5-8 to TRBJ2-7; the D call may be TRBD1 or TRBD2 (5 bases each). CDR3 length equals 13 residues. From germline, CDR1 is SGHTS and CDR2 YDEGEE. V was clipped by 2 bases and J by 3 bases, with 9 bases between them. This CDR3 reads CASSFGTDYEQYF. As DNA, the CDR3 is TGTGCCAGCAGCTTTGGGACGGACTACGAGCAGTACTTC.

A word on this clone: The germline gene is not matched at one end of the junction; a read error may be the cause. Additional DNA sequences in this sample encode the identical CDR3. This chain uses TRBV7-9 with TRBJ2-7; D not certain. This CDR3 contains 15 residues. From germline, CDR1 is SEHNR and CDR2 FQNEAQ (reference sequence). The CDR3 DNA reads as TGTGCCAGCAGCCCAATGCTCCTAGTCGTCGACGAACAGTACTTC. Translating it yields CASSPMLLVVDEQYF.

This chain links TRBV11-2 with TRBJ2-1, with a possible D match to TRBD2 (6 bases). The CDR3 sequence is 14 residues long. The V gene's germline CDR1 is SGHAT and CDR2 FQNNGV. V lost 1 base to trimming and J lost 5 bases, with 9 bases between them. CDR3 nucleotides: TGTGCCAGCAGCTTAGGGGACTTAAACAATGAGCAGTTCTTC. This sequence encodes CASSLGDLNNEQFF.